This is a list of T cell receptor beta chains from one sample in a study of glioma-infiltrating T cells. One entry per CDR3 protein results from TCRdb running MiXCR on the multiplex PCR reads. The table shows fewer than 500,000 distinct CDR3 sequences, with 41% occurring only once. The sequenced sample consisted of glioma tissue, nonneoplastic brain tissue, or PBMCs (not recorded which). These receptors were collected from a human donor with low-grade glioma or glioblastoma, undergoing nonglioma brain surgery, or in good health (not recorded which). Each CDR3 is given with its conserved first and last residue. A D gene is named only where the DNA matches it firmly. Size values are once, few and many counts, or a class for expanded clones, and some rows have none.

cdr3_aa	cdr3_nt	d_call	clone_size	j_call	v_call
CASSLVGHPTNEKLFF	TGTGCCAGCAGCTTAGTTGGACACCCAACTAATGAAAAACTGTTTTTT	.	few	TRBJ1-4	TRBV11-2
CASSFLTSASSGANVLTF	TGTGCCAGCAGTTTCTTGACTAGCGCCAGCTCTGGGGCCAACGTCCTGACTTTC	TRBD2	many	TRBJ2-6	TRBV27
CASSPGGEDTEAFF	TGTGCCAGCAGCCCCGGAGGGGAGGACACTGAAGCTTTCTTT	.	.	TRBJ1-1	TRBV5-5
CASSPQYRIEETQYF	TGCGCCAGCAGCCCCCAATATAGGATCGAAGAGACCCAGTACTTC	.	few	TRBJ2-5	TRBV4-1
CASSSQGIYEKLFF	TGTGCCAGCAGCTCGCAGGGAATCTATGAAAAACTGTTTTTT	.	few	TRBJ1-4	TRBV7-2
CASSVSASSTEAFF	TGTGCCAGCAGTGTTTCGGCCTCGAGCACTGAAGCTTTCTTT	.	.	TRBJ1-1	TRBV6-1
CASSLAGLSEQYF	TGTGCTAGCAGCTTAGCGGGGCTCAGCGAGCAGTACTTC	TRBD2	.	TRBJ2-7	TRBV7-2
CASSFDSGMTQYF	TGTGCCAGCAGCTTCGACAGCGGGATGACCCAGTACTTC	TRBD2	.	TRBJ2-5	TRBV5-5
CASSLRDGAYEQYF	TGTGCCAGCAGCCTCCGGGACGGAGCCTACGAGCAGTACTTC	.	few	TRBJ2-7	TRBV3-1
CASSPTGKSHEQYF	TGTGCCAGCAGCCCAACAGGGAAGTCTCACGAGCAGTACTTC	.	.	TRBJ2-7	TRBV11-2
CASSPGTSTSSTDTQYF	TGTGCCAGCAGTCCCGGGACTAGCACCTCTAGCACAGATACGCAGTATTTT	TRBD2	many	TRBJ2-3	TRBV6-1
CATSDTAFYRYTF	TGTGCCACCAGTGATACGGCTTTCTATCGCTACACCTTC	.	.	TRBJ1-2	TRBV24-1
CASTCGAISNQPQHF	TGTGCCAGCACCTGTGGCGCCATCAGCAATCAGCCCCAGCATTTT	.	.	TRBJ1-5	TRBV3-1
CASSQTDSYNEQFF	TGCGCCAGCAGCCAAACAGACTCCTACAATGAGCAGTTCTTC	.	.	TRBJ2-1	TRBV4-3
CASSYATGTQYF	TGTGCCAGCAGTTACGCGACGGGGACCCAGTACTTC	.	many	TRBJ2-5	TRBV6-6
CASSSPGQAYEQYF	TGTGCCAGCAGTTCCCCGGGACAGGCGTACGAGCAGTACTTC	TRBD1	.	TRBJ2-7	TRBV27
CASSLPGRDYGYTF	TGTGCCAGCAGCCTACCGGGACGTGACTATGGCTACACCTTC	.	.	TRBJ1-2	TRBV7-2
CAISESQGHGTDTQYF	TGTGCCATCAGTGAGTCGCAGGGGCACGGCACAGATACGCAGTATTTT	.	.	TRBJ2-3	TRBV6-1
CASSQEYPNEQFF	TGCGCCAGCAGCCAAGAGTACCCCAATGAGCAGTTCTTC	.	many	TRBJ2-1	TRBV4-1
CASSRKSGETGELFF	TGTGCCAGCAGCCGCAAGTCAGGGGAGACCGGGGAGCTGTTTTTT	.	.	TRBJ2-2	TRBV7-2
CASSNRQPNYGYTF	TGTGCCAGCTCCAACCGACAGCCAAACTATGGCTACACCTTC	.	many	TRBJ1-2	TRBV28
CSVGGDNRSSYEQYF	TGCAGCGTTGGCGGGGACAACAGAAGCTCCTACGAGCAGTACTTC	.	few	TRBJ2-7	TRBV29-1
CASSEWLAGGKETQYF	TGTGCCAGCAGTGAATGGCTAGCGGGAGGTAAAGAGACCCAGTACTTC	TRBD2	.	TRBJ2-5	TRBV2
CASSQGAGTRLYEQYF	TGCGCCAGCAGCCAAGGGGCCGGGACTCGCCTCTACGAGCAGTACTTC	.	.	TRBJ2-7	TRBV4-1
CASSLFTGEQFF	TGTGCCAGCAGTTTATTCACGGGTGAGCAGTTCTTC	.	many	TRBJ2-1	TRBV28
CASSLPDRGLEQYF	TGCGCCAGCAGCCTCCCGGACAGGGGTCTTGAGCAGTACTTC	TRBD1	.	TRBJ2-7	TRBV4-1
CASGRPGTSGTYEQYF	TGCGCCAGCGGCCGACCCGGGACTAGCGGGACTTACGAGCAGTACTTC	TRBD2	once	TRBJ2-7	TRBV4-1
CATSSPSGRIYEQYF	TGTGCCACCAGCAGCCCTAGCGGGAGAATCTACGAGCAGTACTTC	TRBD2	many	TRBJ2-7	TRBV15
CASSRPSDRAADTQYF	TGTGCCAGCAGCCGACCTTCTGACAGGGCGGCAGATACGCAGTATTTT	TRBD1	few	TRBJ2-3	TRBV13
CSATLPRWGGYTF	TGCAGTGCTACTCTCCCGCGGTGGGGTGGCTACACCTTC	.	few	TRBJ1-2	TRBV20-1
CASLGHLSPYEQYF	TGTGCCAGCTTGGGACACCTGAGCCCCTACGAGCAGTACTTC	.	once	TRBJ2-7	TRBV28
CSASFRLYSSTDTQYF	TGCAGTGCTAGTTTCAGGCTTTATTCTAGCACAGATACGCAGTATTTT	.	.	TRBJ2-3	TRBV20-1
CASSLDPGPFSGNTIYF	TGTGCCAGCAGCTTAGATCCAGGGCCCTTCTCTGGAAACACCATATATTTT	.	few	TRBJ1-3	TRBV7-2
CASSLAGERNTEAFF	TGCGCCAGCAGCTTGGCCGGGGAGAGGAACACTGAAGCTTTCTTT	.	once	TRBJ1-1	TRBV5-1
CASSLRWYGYTF	TGTGCCAGCAGTCTTAGGTGGTATGGCTACACCTTC	.	many	TRBJ1-2	TRBV27
CASSLFGQGRNQPQHF	TGTGCCAGCAGTTTATTTGGACAGGGAAGGAATCAGCCCCAGCATTTT	TRBD1	many	TRBJ1-5	TRBV27
CASSLIGQGFDEQFF	TGCGCCAGCAGCCTCATTGGGCAGGGTTTCGATGAGCAGTTCTTC	.	few	TRBJ2-1	TRBV4-1
CASSLNRQAQREQYF	TGTGCCAGTAGTCTAAACCGGCAGGCTCAAAGAGAGCAGTACTTC	.	.	TRBJ2-7	TRBV19
CASSSKGLGTYNEQFF	TGTGCCAGCAGCTCGAAGGGACTGGGTACCTACAATGAGCAGTTCTTC	.	many	TRBJ2-1	TRBV7-2
CASSQDPVGNTEAFF	TGTGCCAGCAGCCAAGATCCAGTCGGGAACACTGAAGCTTTCTTT	.	.	TRBJ1-1	TRBV4-2